This entry lists 3 T cell receptor beta chains sequenced from one sample in a study of T cell responses to AZD1222 COVID-19 vaccine. Sequenced by immunoSEQ multiplex PCR; TCRdb stores in-frame clones only, minus some. This table has some 130,000 clones, about nine tenths appearing once. The starting material was peripheral blood, obtained on day 0 of AZD1222 vaccination. These receptor sequences come from an adult in good health.

The chain has TRBV5-4 and TRBJ2-3; 8 bases align to TRBD2. This CDR3 has 15 residues. With V trimmed by 1 base and J by 5 bases, 6 bases remained unmatched. Germline loops: CDR1 SGHNT, CDR2 YYREEE (reference sequence). The CDR3 DNA reads as TGTGCCAGCAGCTTGACCGGGGGGGCTTTAGATACGCAGTATTTT. Its translation is CASSLTGGALDTQYF.

The chain recombines TRBV9 with TRBJ1-6; D perhaps matches TRBD1 (5 bases). CDR1 and CDR2 from the germline V gene are SGDLS and YYNGEE. V was clipped by 0 bases and J by 8 bases, with 15 bases between them. The CDR3 runs 16 residues. In DNA form, the CDR3 reads TGTGCCAGCAGCGTAGGGGTGGGGACCGCAGATTCACCCCTCCACTTT. It specifies CASSVGVGTADSPLHF. The whole variable domain, filled in from reference TRBV9 and TRBJ1-6, reads DSGVTQTPKHLITATGQRVTLRCSPRSGDLSVYWYQQSLDQGLQFLIQYYNGEERAKGNILERFSAQQFPDLHSELNLSSLELGDSALYFCASSVGVGTADSPLHFGNGTRLTVT.

The chain combines TRBV9 with TRBJ2-4; 15 nucleotides line up with TRBD2. Germline CDR1 and CDR2: SGDLS and YYNGEE. Germline trimming cut 3 bases from V and 9 bases from J; bases unmatched to any gene: 1. The CDR3 has 14 residues. The CDR3 here is CASSAGLAGGIQYF. The CDR3 region has the DNA TGTGCCAGCAGCGCGGGACTAGCGGGGGGCATTCAGTACTTC.